The entry that follows covers one T cell receptor beta chain sequence. This clone's antigen is unknown. Base qualities were left out, and no much larger clone turns up one base away. The record originates from a study of shared clonotypes between healthy human individuals (dated by TCRdb to the early 2020s). Background on the whole study: A few men and two women, aged 18 to 49 years, made up the cohort. For each donor, CD4 naive and CD4 memory were each run on three plates, CD8 naive on two plates, and CD8 memory on one plate. The study deeply sequenced blood TCR repertoires of roughly five healthy adults to estimate repertoire size and the extent of clonotype sharing between individuals. To increase sequencing depth and limit assay-specific biases, different laboratories used diverse techniques to prepare libraries and sequence TCR repertoires. Per donor, leukapheresis produced somewhere between about 0.94 and 9.5 billion PBMCs. Beyond this particular receptor, the publication reports: Sampling was restricted to blood, and TCR repertoires in tissues likely differ from the TCR repertoires found in blood. Larger estimated clonotype richness was generally found for naive subsets than for memory subsets. Across four donors, approximately 5% of naive CD4, roughly 3.8% of naive CD8, roughly 2.3% of memory CD4, and 0.4% of memory CD8 clonotypes were shared. The small number of donors limited the genetic and exposure-history diversity represented. Rarefaction of sorted-subset datasets indicated incomplete sequencing despite the large sequencing depth. Based on pairwise subsampling, the degree of clonotype sharing among donors was expected to be affected by sequencing depth. Compared with non-shared clonotypes, the clonotypes found in all four sorted-subset donors had higher generation probabilities.

The cysteine opens and the phenylalanine closes a CDR3 of 15 amino acids. The kept DNA is CDR3 alone, 45 bases in frame from the first base. Taken from the germline V gene, the CDR1 and CDR2 loops are SGHDN and FVKESK. Trimming costs V 4 bases and J 5 bases, and their ends lie 17 bases apart. Using the deep immunoSEQ assay, TCR CDR3 regions were amplified from genomic DNA by multiplex PCR. Extracted genomic DNA from each cell subset was spread evenly across all wells of several immunoSEQ 96-well plates, with each plate serving as a replicate. Each replicate PCR for sorted subsets received approximately 220 ng genomic DNA, equal to roughly 30,000 T cell genomes. Purified libraries were quantified with a Qubit 3.0 fluorometer, sized on a Bioanalyzer 2100, and re-quantified with the KAPA Library Quantification kit. Each immunoSEQ 96-well plate was sequenced on its own single-read 150-cycle Illumina NextSeq 550 flow cell. On the study's bioinformatics: Because only junctional sequences without quality scores were contained in the immunoSEQ output, filtering matching that applied to full-length reads could not be performed. To assign V/J genes and CDR3, sequences were annotated using PyIR, a Python wrapper for IgBLAST v1.9, with IMGT germline references. Reads were removed for weak V/J assignments (E-value above 1e-6), missing CDR3, stop codons, out-of-frame junctions, or ambiguous translated residues. V3J clonotypes were defined by identical inferred V gene, J gene, and CDR3 amino acid sequence. The percentage overlap between two repertoires was calculated by dividing the number of shared unique clonotypes by the size of the smaller repertoire. Repertoire richness was assessed with RTK rarefaction, the Chao1 estimator, and Recon v2.1 estimates of unobserved clonotypes. For all TCRbeta clonotypes obtained by the gDNA method from a few donors, generation probabilities were computed with OLGA. TCRdb took this table from immuneACCESS and kept in-frame rearrangements with V and J called. Such tables lack part of the clones; where checked against another copy, unresolved V genes explain under half of the gap, and the rest is unexplained. V and J calls and clone size are given by that table; D and trimming were obtained from the DNA. The sample data list 1,400,000 or so clones, and approximately 98.5% of these were observed just once. Around 0.38% of the sample lies in the top ten.

The donors were healthy, HIV-negative adults with no recently reported acute infections or vaccinations. Every donor was a Caucasian adult living in Nashville, Tennessee, USA. CD4+ T cells were enriched by magnetic negative selection; naive cells were then positively selected on CD45RA, and the negative fraction formed the memory subset. Blood was obtained by leukapheresis, after which PBMCs were separated by Ficoll-Histopaque density gradient centrifugation and cryopreserved in liquid nitrogen vapor phase. Purity and quantity of every magnetically sorted T cell population were checked by analytical flow cytometry. Each sorted fraction had its genomic DNA isolated and then quantified by UV absorbance on a Nanodrop 2000c.

What was sequenced was naive CD4+ T cells sorted from blood. What this sample's cell subset or site label stands for: CD45RA+ positively selected. The source of this sequence is a man aged 25 to 40 in good health. The chain is encoded by TRBV14 joined to TRBJ2-5; TRBD1 is possibly the D segment (5 matching bases). The CDR3 protein is CASSRGRRNLETQYF. In nucleotides, the sequence is TGTGCCAGCAGCCGGGGCAGGAGAAATCTGGAGACCCAGTACTTC.